This T cell receptor beta chain is from a study of control samples from healthy donors and cancer patients. Method: immunoSEQ multiplex PCR; TCRdb's copy keeps in-frame clones and lacks some. Here the sample spans about 130,000 clones, approximately 90% being singletons. Trimming cost V 2 bases and J 0 bases, with 13 bases left between them. The germline V gene encodes CDR1 MNHEY and CDR2 SVGAGI. This CDR3 has 16 residues. This clonotype was sampled from a man aged 40-49 years in good health. Sequencing was performed on blood. This chain uses TRBV6-5 with TRBJ1-2, with D unclear. Written as DNA, the CDR3 is TGTGCCAGCAGTTACCATACCGTAGGGTCTAACTATGGCTACACCTTC. Translated: CASSYHTVGSNYGYTF.